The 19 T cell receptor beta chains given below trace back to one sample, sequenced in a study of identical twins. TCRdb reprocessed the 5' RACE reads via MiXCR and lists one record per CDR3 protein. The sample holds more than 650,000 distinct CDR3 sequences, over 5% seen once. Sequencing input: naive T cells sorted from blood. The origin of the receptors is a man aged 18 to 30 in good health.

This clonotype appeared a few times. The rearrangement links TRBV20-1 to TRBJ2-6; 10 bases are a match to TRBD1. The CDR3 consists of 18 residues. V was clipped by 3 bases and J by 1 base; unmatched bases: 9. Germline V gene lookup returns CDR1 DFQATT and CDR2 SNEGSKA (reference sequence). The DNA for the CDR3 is TGCAGTGCTAGGGGAAGGGACAGGGGAACTTCTGGGGCCAACGTCCTGACTTTC. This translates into CSARGRDRGTSGANVLTF.

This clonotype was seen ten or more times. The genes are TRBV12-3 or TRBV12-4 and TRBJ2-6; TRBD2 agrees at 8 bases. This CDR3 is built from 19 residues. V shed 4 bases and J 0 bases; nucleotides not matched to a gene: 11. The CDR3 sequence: CASSSGWSSGNSGANVLTF. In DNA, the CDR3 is TGTGCCAGCAGTTCTGGGTGGAGTAGCGGGAACTCTGGGGCCAACGTCCTGACTTTC.

DNA for the CDR3: TGCAGTGCTAGTAGTCACGCACACGACTACAATGAGCAGTTCTTC. This sequence encodes CSASSHAHDYNEQFF. V gene TRBV20-1 combines with J gene TRBJ2-1, with D unresolved. Per germline, CDR1 DFQATT and CDR2 SNEGSKA (reference sequence). The CDR3 consists of 15 residues. Trimming pared 3 bases from V and 3 bases from J, leaving 15 bases between.

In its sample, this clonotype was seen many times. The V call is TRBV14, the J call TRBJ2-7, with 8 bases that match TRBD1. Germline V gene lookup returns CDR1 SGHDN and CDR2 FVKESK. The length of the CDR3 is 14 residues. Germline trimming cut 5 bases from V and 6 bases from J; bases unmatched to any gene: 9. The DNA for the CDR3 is TGTGCCAGCAGCTGGGGACAGGAGACCCGCGAGCAGTACTTC. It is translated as CASSWGQETREQYF.

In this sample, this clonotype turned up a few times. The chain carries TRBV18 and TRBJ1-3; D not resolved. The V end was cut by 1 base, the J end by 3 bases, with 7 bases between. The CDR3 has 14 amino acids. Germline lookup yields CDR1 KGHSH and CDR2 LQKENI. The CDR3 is CASSPLADGNTIYF. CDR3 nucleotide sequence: TGTGCCAGCTCACCACTCGCTGATGGAAACACCATATATTTT.

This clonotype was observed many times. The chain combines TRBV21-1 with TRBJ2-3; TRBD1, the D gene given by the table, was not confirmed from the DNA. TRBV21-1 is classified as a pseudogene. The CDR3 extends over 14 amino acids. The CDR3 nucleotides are TGTGCCAGAGACAGTGTCGTTAGCACAGATACGCAGTATTTT. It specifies CARDSVVSTDTQYF.

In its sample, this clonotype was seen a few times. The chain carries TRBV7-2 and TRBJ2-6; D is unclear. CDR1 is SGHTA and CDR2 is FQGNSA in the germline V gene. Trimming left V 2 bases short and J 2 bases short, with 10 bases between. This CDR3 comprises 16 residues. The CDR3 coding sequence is TGTGCCAGCAGCTTAACTGCAGGAGCTGGGGCCAACGTCCTGACTTTC. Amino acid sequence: CASSLTAGAGANVLTF.

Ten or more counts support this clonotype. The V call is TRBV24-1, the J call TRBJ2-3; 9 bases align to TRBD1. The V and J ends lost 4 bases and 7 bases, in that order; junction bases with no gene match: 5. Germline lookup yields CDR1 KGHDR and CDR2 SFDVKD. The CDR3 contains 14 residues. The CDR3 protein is CATSEPGQGYTQYF. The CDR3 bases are TGTGCCACCAGTGAGCCGGGACAGGGTTATACGCAGTATTTT.

The CDR3 here is CASGWGIGSSGNTIYF. As DNA, the CDR3 is TGTGCTAGTGGTTGGGGAATCGGGTCCTCTGGAAACACCATATATTTT. The V call is TRBV12-5, the J call TRBJ1-3; D unclear. The CDR3 length is 16 residues. Germline assignment: CDR1 LGHNT and CDR2 FRNRAP. V lost 4 bases and J lost 0, with 13 bases in between. Supplemented by reference TRBV12-5 and TRBJ1-3, the full variable domain reads DARVTQTPRHKVTEMGQEVTMRCQPILGHNTVFWYRQTMMQGLELLAYFRNRAPLDDSGMPKDRFSAEMPDATLATLKIQPSEPRDSAVYFCASGWGIGSSGNTIYFGEGSWLTVV.

In DNA form, the CDR3 reads TGTGCCAGCAGCGATACAGGGGTCCGGGAGCAGTACTTC. Its translation: CASSDTGVREQYF. V gene TRBV6-2 or TRBV6-3 combines with J gene TRBJ2-7; 7 bases match TRBD1. V shed 6 bases, J shed 7 bases, and the junction held 9 bases outside the gene matches. Per the germline V gene, CDR1 is MNHEY and CDR2 is SVGEGT. The CDR3 contains 13 residues.

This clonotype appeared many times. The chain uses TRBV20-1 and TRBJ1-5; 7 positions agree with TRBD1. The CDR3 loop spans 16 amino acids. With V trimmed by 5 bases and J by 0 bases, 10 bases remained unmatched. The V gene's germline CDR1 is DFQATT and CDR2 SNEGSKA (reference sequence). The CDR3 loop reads CSALDRDRLSNQPQHF. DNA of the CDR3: TGCAGTGCTCTCGACAGGGACCGACTTAGCAATCAGCCCCAGCATTTT.

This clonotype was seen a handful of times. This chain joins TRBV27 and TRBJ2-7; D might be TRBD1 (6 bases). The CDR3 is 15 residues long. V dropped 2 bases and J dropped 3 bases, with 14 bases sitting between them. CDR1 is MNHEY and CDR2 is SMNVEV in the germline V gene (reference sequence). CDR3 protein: CASSLVWDNSYEQYF. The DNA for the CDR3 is TGTGCCAGCAGTTTAGTTTGGGACAACAGCTACGAGCAGTACTTC.

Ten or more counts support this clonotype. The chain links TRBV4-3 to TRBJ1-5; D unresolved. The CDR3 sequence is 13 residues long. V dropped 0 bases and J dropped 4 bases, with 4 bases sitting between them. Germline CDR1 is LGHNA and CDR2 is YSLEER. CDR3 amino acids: CASSQDLNQPQHF. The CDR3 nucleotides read TGCGCCAGCAGCCAAGACCTTAATCAGCCCCAGCATTTT.

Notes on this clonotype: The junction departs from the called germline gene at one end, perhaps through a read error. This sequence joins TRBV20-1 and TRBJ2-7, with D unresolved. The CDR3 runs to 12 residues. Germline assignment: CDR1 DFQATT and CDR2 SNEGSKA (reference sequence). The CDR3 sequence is CSARPRDSGADF. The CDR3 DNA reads TGCAGTGCTAGGCCCAGAGATTCTGGCGCGGACTTC.

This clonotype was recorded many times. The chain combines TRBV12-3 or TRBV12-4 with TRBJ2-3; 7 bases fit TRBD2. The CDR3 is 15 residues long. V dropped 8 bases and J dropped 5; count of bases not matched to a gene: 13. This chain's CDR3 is CASHGTGRQLDTQYF. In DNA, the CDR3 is TGTGCCAGCCATGGTACCGGGAGGCAATTAGATACGCAGTATTTT.

This chain's CDR3 is CASSLGGREAPTDTQYF. The CDR3 region has the DNA TGTGCCAGCAGCTTAGGAGGGCGGGAGGCCCCCACAGATACGCAGTATTTT. The chain has TRBV7-2 and TRBJ2-3, with 8 bases that match TRBD2. This CDR3 has 17 amino acids. Germline-derived CDR1 and CDR2 are SGHTA and FQGNSA. With 1 base clipped from V and 2 bases from J, the junction kept 8 bases outside the gene matches. Full variable domain (rest looked up from reference TRBV7-2 and TRBJ2-3): GAGVSQSPSNKVTEKGKDVELRCDPISGHTALYWYRQSLGQGLEFLIYFQGNSAPDKSGLPSDRFSAERTGGSVSTLTIQRTQQEDSAVYLCASSLGGREAPTDTQYFGPGTRLTVL.

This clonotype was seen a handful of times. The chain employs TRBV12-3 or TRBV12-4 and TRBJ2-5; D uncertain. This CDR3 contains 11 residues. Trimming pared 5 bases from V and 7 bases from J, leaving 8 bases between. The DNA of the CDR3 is TGTGCCAGCAGTGCGTCGGCGACCCAGTACTTC. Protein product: CASSASATQYF.

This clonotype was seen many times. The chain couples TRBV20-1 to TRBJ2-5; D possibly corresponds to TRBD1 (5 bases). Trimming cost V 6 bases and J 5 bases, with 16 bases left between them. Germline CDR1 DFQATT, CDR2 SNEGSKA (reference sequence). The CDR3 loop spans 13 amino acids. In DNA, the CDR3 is TGCAGTGCCGCTGTCCCTGGGGCGGAGACCCAGTACTTC. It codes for CSAAVPGAETQYF.

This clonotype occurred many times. The CDR3 DNA follows: TGTGCCAGCAGCTTAATCGGGTCAGCCGCCCACTTT. Its protein is CASSLIGSAAHF. This sequence joins TRBV7-9 and TRBJ1-6; no reliable D call. Trimming removed 2 bases at V and 18 bases at J, with 14 bases between. Germline CDR1 reads SEHNR; CDR2 reads FQNEAQ (reference sequence). CDR3 size: 12 residues.